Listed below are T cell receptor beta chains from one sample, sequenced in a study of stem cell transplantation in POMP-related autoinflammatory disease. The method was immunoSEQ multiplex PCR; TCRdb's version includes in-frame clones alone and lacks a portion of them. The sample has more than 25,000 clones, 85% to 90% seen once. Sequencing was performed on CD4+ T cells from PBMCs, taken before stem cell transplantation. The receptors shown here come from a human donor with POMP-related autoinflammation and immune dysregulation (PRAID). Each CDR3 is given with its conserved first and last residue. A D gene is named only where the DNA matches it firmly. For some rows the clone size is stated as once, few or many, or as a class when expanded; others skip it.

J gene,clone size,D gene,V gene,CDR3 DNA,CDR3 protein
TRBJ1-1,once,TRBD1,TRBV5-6,TGTGCCAGCAGCGGAATACAGGGGGCCACTGAAGCTTTCTTT,CASSGIQGATEAFF
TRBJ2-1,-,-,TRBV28,TGTGCCAGCGGTAGCAACCCCTACAATGAGCAGTTCTTC,CASGSNPYNEQFF
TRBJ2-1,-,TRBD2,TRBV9,TGTGCCAGCCGCCAGGGACTAGCGGGAGATGCTGAGCAGTTCTTC,CASRQGLAGDAEQFF
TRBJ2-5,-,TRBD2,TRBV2,TGTGCCAGCAGTCAACGGGGGGGCTGGGAGACCCAGTACTTC,CASSQRGGWETQYF
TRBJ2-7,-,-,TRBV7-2,TGTGCCAGCAGCCCAGAGGGTTACGAGCAGTACTTC,CASSPEGYEQYF
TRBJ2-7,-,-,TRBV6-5,TGTGCCAGCCACTCCTGGGGCGAGAAATACGAGCAGTACTTC,CASHSWGEKYEQYF
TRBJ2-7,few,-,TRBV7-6,TGTGCCAGCAGCTTAGACGGGGGCCGTCCCTACGAGCAGTACTTC,CASSLDGGRPYEQYF
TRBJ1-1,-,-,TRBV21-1,TGTGCCAGCAGCACTCGACAGGGGAAGGTAAAGAAACCTGAAGCTTTCTTT,CASSTRQGKVKKPEAFF
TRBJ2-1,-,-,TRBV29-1,TGCAGCGCCGACCGGGACCGCCACTACAATGAGCAGTTCTTC,CSADRDRHYNEQFF
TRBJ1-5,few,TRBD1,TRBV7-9,TGTGCCAGCAGCCAAACAGGGGGCAATCAGCCCCAGCATTTT,CASSQTGGNQPQHF
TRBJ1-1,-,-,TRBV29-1,TGCAGCGCGTTGCTGGCCCTTCCCGATGAAGCTTTCTTT,CSALLALPDEAFF
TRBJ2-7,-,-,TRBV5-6,TGTGCCAGCGAGGCGCGACACAGCTACGAGCAGTACTTC,CASEARHSYEQYF
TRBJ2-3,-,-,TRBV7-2,TGTGCCAGCAGCTCCCTAGAAGGCGGCGTTTGGGATACGCAGTATTTT,CASSSLEGGVWDTQYF
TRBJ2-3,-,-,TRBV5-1,TGCGCCAGCAGCTTCGGAGGGGCAGATACGCAGTATTTT,CASSFGGADTQYF
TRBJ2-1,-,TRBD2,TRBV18,TGTGCCAGCTCAGTGTTTGGACTAGCGCGAAACAATGAGCAGTTCTTC,CASSVFGLARNNEQFF
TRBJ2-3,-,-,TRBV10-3,TGTGCCATCAGTGGGGGCGGAGATACGCAGTATTTT,CAISGGGDTQYF
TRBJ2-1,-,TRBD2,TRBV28,TGTGCCAGCTTTGCGGGGACTAGGTCCTACAATGAGCAGTTCTTC,CASFAGTRSYNEQFF
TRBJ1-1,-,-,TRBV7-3,TGTGCCAGCAGGCTCAATCAGGGATCGGAAGCTTTCTTT,CASRLNQGSEAFF
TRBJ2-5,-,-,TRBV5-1,TGCGCCAGCAGCCTTAGGACTTCCCAAGAGACCCAGTACTTC,CASSLRTSQETQYF
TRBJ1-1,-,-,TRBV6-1,TGTGCCAGCAGTCACAGGGCGCGACACAGTGAAGCTTTCTTT,CASSHRARHSEAFF
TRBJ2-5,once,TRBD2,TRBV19,TGTGCCAGTAGTATATCAGGGACTAGCGGGACCGAGACCCAGTACTTC,CASSISGTSGTETQYF
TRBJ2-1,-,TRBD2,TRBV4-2,TGTGCCAGCAGCCAGCAGACTAGCGGGGAGAACTCCTACAATGAGCAGTTCTTC,CASSQQTSGENSYNEQFF
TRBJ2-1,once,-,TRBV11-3,TGTGCCAGCATCCAACCCGGGACTCCTTACAATGAGCAGTTCTTC,CASIQPGTPYNEQFF
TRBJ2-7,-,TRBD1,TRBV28,TGTGCCAGCAGTTTTGCAGACAGGGTGACCTACGAGCAGTACTTC,CASSFADRVTYEQYF
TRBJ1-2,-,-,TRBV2,TGTGCCAGCAGTGACATGAGCTATGGCTACACCTTC,CASSDMSYGYTF